This T cell receptor (beta chain) emerged from a study of blood T cells in healthy people across ages. Then a second PCR, running roughly 7 to 11 cycles, was carried out with a sample-barcoded 5' primer and a J-beta primer mix. TCRdb reanalysed the 5' RACE reads using MiXCR and keeps one entry per CDR3 protein. The sample has about 1.4 million distinct CDR3 sequences; approximately 63% are singletons. Drawn from each donor were around 9.1 milliliters of peripheral blood. V was pared by 4 bases and J by 12 bases, with 16 bases of the junction left unmatched. Per the germline V gene, CDR1 is MNHEY and CDR2 is SVGAGI. The CDR3 length is 15 residues.

V is TRBV6-5 and J is TRBJ1-1, with TRBD1 identical over 8 bases. The receptor's source is a young man in good health. Sequenced sample: blood. This CDR3 is CASSFLAPDRGETFF. The CDR3 nucleotides read TGTGCCAGCAGTTTCTTAGCCCCCGACAGGGGTGAGACTTTCTTT.